These 14 T cell receptor beta chains originate from one sample sequenced in a study of shared clonotypes between healthy human individuals. Measured with immunoSEQ multiplex PCR; TCRdb has only the in-frame clones, and not every one. This repertoire shows a few hundred thousand clones, about 96% found once; its top ten account for approximately 0.3%. Specimen: memory CD8+ T cells sorted from blood. The subset denotes: CD45RO+ cells pooled with CCR7-negative TemRA cells. These receptors all come from a man under 40 in good health.

The CDR3, as DNA: TGTGCCAGCAGTTACCGACAGGGGACCGGGGAGCTGTTTTTT. Residues: CASSYRQGTGELFF. The chain joins TRBV6-5 to TRBJ2-2, with 8 nucleotides matching TRBD1. CDR3 length: 14 residues. In germline, CDR1 is MNHEY, CDR2 SVGAGI. V trimming: 2 bases; J trimming: 5 bases; junction bases outside the gene matches: 1.

V and J are TRBV25-1 and TRBJ2-1, with TRBD2 matching 10 bases. The CDR3 length is 13 residues. The junction had 9 bases not matched to a gene; V was cut back by 3 bases and J by 16 bases. Germline V gives CDR1 MGHDK, CDR2 SYGVNS. CDR3: CASSDQASGSKFF. Written as DNA, the CDR3 is TGTGCCAGCAGTGACCAGGCTAGCGGGAGTAAATTCTTC.

This chain uses TRBV11-3 with TRBJ2-5; D may be TRBD1 or TRBD2 (5 bases each). The CDR3 contains 15 residues. CDR1 and CDR2 from the germline V gene are SGHNT and YENEEA. V lost 0 bases, J lost 13 bases, and 21 bases lay in between. CDR3 coding DNA: TGTGCCAGCAGCTTAGATCTGTGCCTAGGTGGGACGGGGTACTTC. Amino acid sequence: CASSLDLCLGGTGYF.

The chain is built from TRBV14 and TRBJ2-1; TRBD2 matches at 9 bases. The CDR3 length is 15 residues. Germline values: CDR1 SGHDN, CDR2 FVKESK. Unmatched junction bases numbered 8, after V lost 5 bases and J lost 6 bases. CDR3 DNA sequence: TGTGCCAGCAGCTACGGACTAGCGTATGTCAATGAGCAGTTCTTC. Translating gives CASSYGLAYVNEQFF.

This chain connects TRBV29-1 to TRBJ2-3, with D tentatively TRBD2 (6 bases). CDR1 is SQVTM and CDR2 is ANQGSEA in the germline V gene. Trimming took off 7 bases at V and 6 bases at J, with 14 bases between the two ends. There are 12 residues in the CDR3. Here the CDR3 DNA reads TGCAGCGGCGCGACTAGGGCCGATACGCAGTATTTT. Amino acid sequence: CSGATRADTQYF.

J is TRBJ2-3 and V is TRBV11-2; 15 nucleotides align to TRBD2. Trimming at V came to 4 bases and at J to 4 bases, leaving 9 bases not matched to a gene. Germline V lookup: CDR1 SGHAT, CDR2 FQNNGV. The CDR3 has 18 residues. The CDR3 loop is CASSSRTSGRGGADTQYF. The CDR3, as DNA: TGTGCCAGCAGCTCACGGACTAGCGGGAGGGGAGGAGCAGATACGCAGTATTTT.

J is TRBJ2-1 and V is TRBV6-5; D unclear. CDR1 is MNHEY, CDR2 SVGAGI, per germline. This CDR3 spans 15 amino acids. V gave up 8 bases and J gave up 0 bases, with 14 bases separating them. CDR3 residues: CASRPDQISYNEQFF. The CDR3 DNA reads as TGTGCCAGCCGCCCGGACCAAATCTCCTACAATGAGCAGTTCTTC.

This sequence joins TRBV7-9 and TRBJ2-1; the match to TRBD2 covers 13 bases. The CDR3 is 15 residues long. Germline-derived CDR1 and CDR2 are SEHNR and FQNEAQ (reference sequence). With V trimmed by 5 bases and J by 6 bases, 4 bases remained unmatched. This chain's CDR3 is CASSPGTSGTNEQFF. In nucleotides, the CDR3 is TGTGCCAGCAGCCCAGGGACTAGCGGGACCAATGAGCAGTTCTTC.

Details on this clone: At the DNA level, this CDR3 is encoded by other sequences in the same sample as well. This sequence joins TRBV9 and TRBJ2-5, with D possibly matching TRBD2 (6 bases). The V and J ends lost 1 base and 0 bases respectively, with 7 bases between them. Germline-derived CDR1 and CDR2 are SGDLS and YYNGEE. The CDR3 is 14 amino acids. CDR3 coding DNA: TGTGCCAGCAGCGTAAGCGGGTACCAAGAGACCCAGTACTTC. Protein sequence: CASSVSGYQETQYF.

This clone was found once. This chain joins TRBV5-1 and TRBJ2-7; the match to TRBD2 covers 10 bases. With V trimmed by 0 bases and J by 0 bases, 6 bases remained unmatched. Germline CDR1 and CDR2: SGHRS and YFSETQ. The CDR3 is made up of 17 amino acids. CDR3 sequence reads: CASSLGVLAGSSYEQYF. In DNA form, the CDR3 reads TGCGCCAGCAGCTTGGGAGTACTAGCGGGAAGCTCCTACGAGCAGTACTTC.

The CDR3 spells CASRTGAHTEAFF. CDR3 nucleotides: TGTGCCAGCAGGACAGGGGCGCACACTGAAGCTTTCTTT. The chain combines TRBV6-5 with TRBJ1-1; 8 nucleotides align to TRBD1. This CDR3 region has 13 residues. Germline V CDR1 and CDR2: MNHEY, SVGAGI. The J segment lost 3 bases and the V segment lost 6 bases, leaving 3 bases of the junction unmatched.

The V and J genes are TRBV7-9 and TRBJ2-1; 9 bases are shared with TRBD2. V gave up 2 bases and J gave up 9 bases; unmatched junction bases: 14. The V gene's germline CDR1 is SEHNR and CDR2 FQNEAQ (reference sequence). The CDR3 covers 17 residues. The CDR3, as DNA: TGTGCCAGCAGCTTAACCAGCGGGAGGCTTTCGGGGGGTGAGCAGTTCTTC. Amino acid sequence: CASSLTSGRLSGGEQFF.

The chain uses TRBV9 and TRBJ1-2, with D maybe TRBD1 (6 bases). The CDR3 sequence is 14 residues long. Trimming cost V 2 bases and J 8 bases, with 16 bases left between them. Germline V gene sequence: CDR1 SGDLS, CDR2 YYNGEE. The CDR3 bases are TGTGCCAGCAGCGTCGGCGCGGGGGCATCGGGCTACACCTTC. Its protein product is CASSVGAGASGYTF.

The chain combines TRBV27 with TRBJ1-3, with D maybe TRBD1 (5 bases). The CDR3 spans 17 residues. The V end was cut by 8 bases, the J end by 0 bases, with 20 bases between. Per germline, CDR1 MNHEY and CDR2 SMNVEV (reference sequence). DNA for the CDR3: TGTGCCAGCTGCTGTGCACAGGACCACTCCTCTGGAAACACCATATATTTT. Protein: CASCCAQDHSSGNTIYF.